This T cell receptor (beta chain) derives from a study of blood T cells in healthy people across ages. The donors, healthy Caucasians from Russia, were aged 6 to 90. Points from the study as a whole: A conclusive naive versus antigen-experienced comparison was prevented by the unsorted PBMCs.

A second PCR of about 6 to 11 cycles used a sample-barcoded 5' primer and a J-beta primer mix. From the 5' RACE reads, TCRdb called clonotypes with MiXCR, one entry per CDR3 protein. This sample yields roughly 1,800,000 distinct CDR3 sequences, of which around half are seen a single time; approximately 2% belongs to the top ten. This CDR3 has 13 residues. V gave up 5 bases and J gave up 7 bases; unmatched junction bases: 10. Germline values: CDR1 DFQATT, CDR2 SNEGSKA (reference sequence). Points on this clonotype: Its antigen is undetermined.

Sequenced material: blood. This chain links TRBV20-1 with TRBJ2-5; 7 nucleotides agree with TRBD1. The clonotype comes from a woman between 35 and 50 years old in good health. The DNA of the CDR3 is TGCAGTGCTCGGGACAGTTGGCCGCCGACCCAGTACTTC. This gives the protein CSARDSWPPTQYF.